The 27 T cell receptor beta chains presented below share a single source sample, sequenced in a study of CD8+CD57+ T cells in acquired aplastic anemia. Patients who underwent sequencing had shown CD8+CD57+ cell expansion by flow cytometry. Genomic DNA, serving as template, underwent TCR beta VDJ and CDR3 profiling. TCRdb fed the reads into MiXCR, producing one record per CDR3 protein. The sample carries roughly 280,000 distinct CDR3 sequences, about 50% recorded once. Material: sorted CD4+, CD8+, or CD8+CD57+ T cells (not recorded which) from PBMCs. The receptors were gathered from a human donor with aplastic anemia.

In regard to this clonotype: The junction does not match germline at one end; this may be a read error. This chain uses TRBV14 with TRBJ2-2, with no clear D. Germline CDR1 and CDR2: SGHDN and FVKESK. The CDR3 is made up of 15 amino acids. The CDR3 DNA follows: TGTGCCAGCAGCCAAGATCTTGGAAAGCACAATGAGCAGTTTTTT. As protein: CASSQDLGKHNEQFF.

CDR3 sequence (DNA): TGTGCCAGCAGCGTAAGGACAGGGGGCCAAGAGACCCAGTACTTC. It is translated as CASSVRTGGQETQYF. The chain has TRBV9 and TRBJ2-5, with 10 nucleotides matching TRBD1. The junction had 1 base not matched to a gene; V was cut back by 1 base and J by 1 base. The germline CDR1 and CDR2 sequences are SGDLS and YYNGEE. The CDR3 runs 15 residues.

The V gene is TRBV7-2, the J gene TRBJ2-7; 11 nucleotides line up with TRBD1. The CDR3 is made up of 16 amino acids. Germline CDR1 SGHTA, CDR2 FQGNSA. Trimming took 4 bases from V and 2 from J; bases not matched to a gene: 7. The CDR3 loop is CASSSQTGQGAYEQYF. Here the CDR3 DNA reads TGTGCCAGCAGCTCCCAGACGGGACAGGGGGCCTACGAGCAGTACTTC.

For the CDR3, the DNA is TGCAGTGCTAGAGGGGGTAACTCCTACGAGCAGTTCTTC. Protein: CSARGGNSYEQFF. The chain has TRBV20-1 and TRBJ2-1; the D is unclear. CDR3 length: 13 residues. Germline V gives CDR1 DFQATT, CDR2 SNEGSKA (reference sequence). With 1 base removed from V and 10 bases from J, the gap between germline ends came to 14 bases.

CDR3 sequence (DNA): TGTGCCAGCAGAGACAGGGGGACGAACACCGGGGAGCTGTTTTTT. Encoded protein: CASRDRGTNTGELFF. V gene TRBV7-7 combines with J gene TRBJ2-2; the match to TRBD1 covers 9 bases. This CDR3 has 15 residues. The V gene end was trimmed by 6 bases and the J gene end by 0 bases; junction bases not matched to a gene: 2. CDR1 is SSHAT and CDR2 is FNYEAQ in the germline V gene (reference sequence).

This clonotype came up many times. V is TRBV2 and J is TRBJ2-3; 13 nucleotides match TRBD2. V dropped 7 bases and J dropped 6; count of bases not matched to a gene: 7. There are 15 residues in the CDR3. Germline CDR1 and CDR2: SNHLY and FYNNEI. CDR3 in amino acids: CASTLLAGGPDTQYF. Written as DNA, the CDR3 is TGTGCCAGCACCCTACTAGCGGGGGGGCCCGATACGCAGTATTTT. The whole variable domain, filled in from reference TRBV2 and TRBJ2-3, reads EPEVTQTPSHQVTQMGQEVILRCVPISNHLYFYWYRQILGQKVEFLVSFYNNEISEKSEIFDDQFSVERPDGSNFTLKIRSTKLEDSAMYFCASTLLAGGPDTQYFGPGTRLTVL.

Regarding this clonotype: A clone one base away is much larger, so this may be a read error. This sequence joins TRBV24-1 and TRBJ2-7, with 9 positions matching TRBD2. V was clipped by 11 bases and J by 6 bases; unmatched bases: 22. This CDR3 region has 17 residues. Looked up from germline, CDR1 is KGHDR and CDR2 is SFDVKD. The DNA for the CDR3 is TGTGCCAGCAGCCCAGGGGGTAGCGGGAGAGCAATATGCGAGCAGTACTTC. Its translation: CASSPGGSGRAICEQYF.

The table lists this clonotype with many counts. The V gene is TRBV6-1, the J gene TRBJ1-2; a weak D match, TRBD1 (5 bases). V lost 8 bases and J 8 bases, leaving 15 bases between the germline ends. The CDR3 has 12 amino acids. Germline V gene sequence: CDR1 MNHNS, CDR2 SASEGT. The DNA for the CDR3 is TGTGCCAGCTCCGATGCGAGGGACGGCTACACCTTC. Protein: CASSDARDGYTF.

Comments on this clonotype: Compared with germline, one end of the junction differs, possibly owing to a read error. The chain is built from TRBV12-5 and TRBJ1-5; 10 positions agree with TRBD1. Looked up from germline, CDR1 is LGHNT and CDR2 is FRNRAP. This CDR3 is 17 amino acids long. The CDR3 nucleotides are TGTGCTAGTGGTTTGGGACAGGGGGCGATGGGCAATCAGCTCCAGCATTTT. Translated: CASGLGQGAMGNQLQHF.

About this clonotype itself: One end of the junction varies from germline; a read error may be responsible. J is TRBJ1-1 and V is TRBV5-4; D perhaps matches TRBD1 (6 bases). This CDR3 is 12 amino acids long. Germline-derived CDR1 and CDR2 are SGHNT and YYREEE (reference sequence). In DNA, the CDR3 is TGTGCCAGCACAGGGGATGCCACTGAAGCTTCCTTT. This codes for CASTGDATEASF.

The chain combines TRBV18 with TRBJ1-3; TRBD1 aligns across 8 bases. CDR3 length equals 16 residues. Germline CDR1 is KGHSH and CDR2 is LQKENI. J was trimmed by 0 bases and V by 5 bases; bases with no gene match: 6. CDR3: CASSFRQGSSGNTIYF. Written as DNA, the CDR3 is TGTGCCAGCTCATTTCGACAGGGGAGCTCTGGAAACACCATATATTTT. Full variable domain (missing parts from reference TRBV18 and TRBJ1-3): NAGVMQNPRHLVRRRGQEARLRCSPMKGHSHVYWYRQLPEEGLKFMVYLQKENIIDESGMPKERFSAEFPKEGPSILRIQQVVRGDSAAYFCASSFRQGSSGNTIYFGEGSWLTVV.

J is TRBJ2-7 and V is TRBV25-1; D might be TRBD2 (6 bases). Germline V CDR1 and CDR2: MGHDK, SYGVNS. This CDR3 region has 13 residues. V lost 6 bases, J lost 3 bases, and 12 bases lay in between. The CDR3 nucleotides read TGTGCCAGCAGATGGGGCGGGATCTACGAGCAGTACTTC. This translates into CASRWGGIYEQYF.

This clonotype was detected only a few times. The rearrangement links TRBV20-1 to TRBJ1-6, with a possible D match to TRBD1 (6 bases). The CDR3 totals 15 residues. In germline, CDR1 is DFQATT, CDR2 SNEGSKA (reference sequence). V was shortened by 3 bases and J by 6 bases, with 15 bases between the two germline ends. The CDR3, as DNA: TGCAGTGCTAGTGAGGGTAAGGGGGGTAATTCACCCCTCCACTTT. Its translation is CSASEGKGGNSPLHF.

This clonotype was counted ten times or more. The chain is built from TRBV24-1 and TRBJ2-3, with 8 bases identical to TRBD2. CDR1 is KGHDR and CDR2 is SFDVKD in the germline V gene. This CDR3 has 15 amino acids. With 5 bases clipped from V and 4 bases from J, the junction kept 7 bases outside the gene matches. This CDR3 reads CATSGPSGRPDTQYF. DNA for the CDR3: TGTGCCACCAGTGGTCCTAGCGGGCGGCCAGATACGCAGTATTTT.

The V call is TRBV7-9, the J call TRBJ2-7; perhaps TRBD2 as D (7 bases). Germline V gene lookup returns CDR1 SEHNR and CDR2 FQNEAQ (reference sequence). The CDR3 loop spans 13 amino acids. Trimming cost V 5 bases and J 6 bases, with 14 bases left between them. This chain's CDR3 is CASSPEGGVEQYF. The CDR3 DNA follows: TGTGCCAGCAGCCCCGAGGGGGGGGTCGAGCAGTACTTC.

Many counts were recorded for this clonotype. The rearrangement links TRBV6-6 to TRBJ1-5; 7 bases are a match to TRBD1. V lost 4 bases, J lost 2 bases, and 8 bases stayed unmatched. Germline CDR1 MNHNY, CDR2 SVGAGI (reference sequence). CDR3 length equals 16 residues. CDR3 DNA sequence: TGTGCCAGCAGTTCCCCGTCAGGGGGACGCAATCAGCCCCAGCATTTT. This codes for CASSSPSGGRNQPQHF.

Ten or more counts support this clonotype. The V gene is TRBV15, the J gene TRBJ2-3, with 8 bases identical to TRBD1. Trimming at V came to 0 bases and at J to 0 bases, leaving 8 bases not matched to a gene. The CDR3 length is 18 residues. The V gene's germline CDR1 is LNHNV and CDR2 YYDKDF (reference sequence). CDR3 nucleotide sequence: TGTGCCACCAGCAGAGAAGTTTCTAGACAGGGGAGCACAGATACGCAGTATTTT. As protein: CATSREVSRQGSTDTQYF.

J is TRBJ2-7 and V is TRBV5-1; 8 bases match TRBD1. From germline, CDR1 is SGHRS and CDR2 YFSETQ. Losses at the gene ends were 3 bases for V and 3 bases for J; bases not matched to a gene: 8. This CDR3 comprises 15 residues. Here the CDR3 reads CASSSIPGQGYEQYF. CDR3 in DNA: TGCGCCAGCAGCTCGATCCCCGGACAGGGCTACGAGCAGTACTTC. Supplemented by reference TRBV5-1 and TRBJ2-7, the full variable domain reads KAGVTQTPRYLIKTRGQQVTLSCSPISGHRSVSWYQQTPGQGLQFLFEYFSETQRNKGNFPGRFSGRQFSNSRSEMNVSTLELGDSALYLCASSSIPGQGYEQYFGPGTRLTVT.

This clonotype was picked up a small number of times. The V call is TRBV24-1, the J call TRBJ2-3, with no clear D. The germline V gene encodes CDR1 KGHDR and CDR2 SFDVKD. The CDR3 is made up of 13 amino acids. V was trimmed by 4 bases and J by 6 bases, leaving 10 bases between them. CDR3 in DNA: TGTGCCACCAGTGAGTGGGGTCAGGATACGCAGTATTTT. Translation gives CATSEWGQDTQYF.

The chain recombines TRBV7-9 with TRBJ1-5; 9 bases map to TRBD1. V lost 1 base, J lost 0 bases, and 1 base stayed unmatched. The CDR3 is 16 amino acids. Looked up from germline, CDR1 is SEHNR and CDR2 is FQNEAQ (reference sequence). CDR3 protein: CASSLGTGASNQPQHF. The CDR3 DNA reads as TGTGCCAGCAGCTTAGGGACAGGGGCTAGCAATCAGCCCCAGCATTTT.

This rearrangement joins TRBV19 to TRBJ2-7; no clear D gene. The germline CDR1 and CDR2 sequences are LNHDA and SQIVND (reference sequence). The CDR3 loop spans 14 amino acids. Trimming took off 1 base at V and 3 bases at J, with 10 bases between the two ends. As DNA, the CDR3 is TGTGCCAGTAGTATAGGGCTTTGGATCTACGAGCAGTACTTC. This sequence encodes CASSIGLWIYEQYF.

The chain has TRBV10-3 and TRBJ1-2; no definite D call. The germline CDR1 and CDR2 sequences are ENHRY and SYGVKD. V lost 8 bases to trimming and J lost 4 bases, with 17 bases between them. The CDR3 length is 14 residues. Written as DNA, the CDR3 is TGTGCCATCTCCCCGGGCAATTCGATCTATGGCTACACCTTC. This encodes CAISPGNSIYGYTF.

At least ten counts were recorded for this clonotype. The V call is TRBV9, the J call TRBJ2-2; 10 nucleotides line up with TRBD1. CDR3 length: 16 amino acids. Germline CDR1 is SGDLS and CDR2 is YYNGEE. J lost 4 bases, V lost 0 bases, and 3 bases had no gene match. The CDR3 region is CASSVGGQGLTGELFF. The CDR3 DNA reads as TGTGCCAGCAGCGTAGGGGGACAGGGGCTCACCGGGGAGCTGTTTTTT. The variable domain in full, with the rest retrieved from reference TRBV9 and TRBJ2-2, is DSGVTQTPKHLITATGQRVTLRCSPRSGDLSVYWYQQSLDQGLQFLIQYYNGEERAKGNILERFSAQQFPDLHSELNLSSLELGDSALYFCASSVGGQGLTGELFFGEGSRLTVL.

The chain links TRBV25-1 to TRBJ1-1, with 12 nucleotides matching TRBD1. V lost 7 bases and J lost 5; bases outside the gene matches: 8. The CDR3 covers 15 residues. Germline CDR1 reads MGHDK; CDR2 reads SYGVNS. This CDR3 is CASTPGQGAKTEAFF. In nucleotides, the CDR3 is TGTGCCAGCACCCCGGGACAGGGGGCTAAAACTGAAGCTTTCTTT.

This clonotype has just a few counts. CDR3 sequence: CASSLAVLAKVGPTQYF. The CDR3 DNA sequence: TGTGCCAGCAGCTTAGCGGTTCTGGCGAAGGTAGGGCCTACGCAGTATTTT. This rearrangement joins TRBV7-2 to TRBJ2-3; D call uncertain. Germline assignment: CDR1 SGHTA and CDR2 FQGNSA. V was clipped by 0 bases and J by 8 bases, with 21 bases between them. The length of the CDR3 is 17 residues.

As regards this clonotype: This CDR3 is missing its conserved last phenylalanine or tryptophan, likely due to a read error. The chain combines TRBV20-1 with TRBJ2-5; TRBD2 aligns across 8 bases. The CDR3 loop spans 13 amino acids. Trimming cost V 3 bases and J 4 bases; bases outside gene matches: 4. CDR1 and CDR2 from the germline V gene are DFQATT and SNEGSKA (reference sequence). This chain's CDR3 is CSASDLAGETQYL. DNA for the CDR3: TGCAGTGCTAGTGATCTAGCGGGAGAGACCCAGTACCTC.

The chain links TRBV5-4 to TRBJ2-5; D unclear. The germline gives CDR1 SGHNT, CDR2 YYREEE (reference sequence). The CDR3 length is 15 residues. Trimming shortened V by 4 bases and J by 4 bases, and 17 bases separated the two germline ends. The CDR3 DNA follows: TGTGCCAGCAGCCCAATGTGGCGGCGAGGAGAGACCCAGTACTTC. Protein product: CASSPMWRRGETQYF.